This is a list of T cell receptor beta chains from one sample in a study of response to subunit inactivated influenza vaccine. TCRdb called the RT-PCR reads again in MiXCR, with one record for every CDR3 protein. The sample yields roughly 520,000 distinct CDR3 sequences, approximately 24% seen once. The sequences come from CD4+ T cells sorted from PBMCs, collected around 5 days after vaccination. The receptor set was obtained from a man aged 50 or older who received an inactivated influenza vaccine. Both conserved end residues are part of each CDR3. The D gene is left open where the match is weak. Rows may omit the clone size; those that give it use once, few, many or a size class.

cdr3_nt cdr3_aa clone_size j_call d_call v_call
TGTGCCATCAGTGACGAGGGAGGTAATTCACCCCTCCACTTT CAISDEGGNSPLHF NA TRBJ1-6 NA TRBV10-3
TGTGCCAGCAGTTATATGAGCACCGGGGAGCTGTTTTTT CASSYMSTGELFF NA TRBJ2-2 NA TRBV6-2/TRBV6-3
TGTGCCAGCAGCCTTCTCTACGGGAATAACTATGGCTACACCTTC CASSLLYGNNYGYTF NA TRBJ1-2 NA TRBV5-6
TGTGCCAGCAGTTTATCGCCCAGCTCTGGGGCCAACGTCCTGACTTTC CASSLSPSSGANVLTF NA TRBJ2-6 NA TRBV27
TGCGCCAGCAGCTTGGAAACGGGGGCTTACACAGATACGCAGTATTTT CASSLETGAYTDTQYF few TRBJ2-3 NA TRBV5-1
TGTGCCAGCAGTTCCCCTATATCCTCCTACAATGAGCAGTTCTTC CASSSPISSYNEQFF NA TRBJ2-1 NA TRBV6-5
TGCAGCGCCATGGGGGGGGGACCAGATACGCAGTATTTT CSAMGGGPDTQYF NA TRBJ2-3 TRBD2 TRBV20-1
TGTGCCAGCAGCTCACGGGAAGGGACAGATACGCAGTATTTT CASSSREGTDTQYF NA TRBJ2-3 NA TRBV7-8
TGTGCCAGCAGTCGGCGGGGGAGTGCGACGGGGTTCACTAAAGCTTTCTTT CASSRRGSATGFTKAFF NA TRBJ1-1 NA TRBV12-3/TRBV12-4
TGTGCTAGCAGCTTAAGCCCAGACGCCCACGAGCAGTACTTC CASSLSPDAHEQYF NA TRBJ2-7 NA TRBV7-7
TGTGCCAGCAGCTTTCTAGGGACAGGGGGGGCGACCCAGTACTTC CASSFLGTGGATQYF many TRBJ2-5 TRBD1 TRBV5-6
TGCAGTGCTGAGGGGGCGGGCAGGGCTGCTAGTGGTGACGAGACCCAGTACTTC CSAEGAGRAASGDETQYF few TRBJ2-5 TRBD1 TRBV20-1
TGTGCCAGCAGCGTACTACAGGACGGCACAGATACGCAGTATTTT CASSVLQDGTDTQYF few TRBJ2-3 NA TRBV9
TGTGCCAGCAGCCACGGGAAGGTTGCAGGGTACAATGAGCAGTTCTTC CASSHGKVAGYNEQFF NA TRBJ2-1 NA TRBV6-1
TGTGCCAGCAGTTCAGGTACGGATCAGCCCCAGCATTTT CASSSGTDQPQHF once TRBJ1-5 NA TRBV6-5
TGCAGTGCTAGAACTGGAGGGGAGGTTTCGGATACGCAGTATTTT CSARTGGEVSDTQYF few TRBJ2-3 NA TRBV20-1
TGTGCCAGCACCCGACACGGCAGAAGCACTGAAGCTTTCTTT CASTRHGRSTEAFF NA TRBJ1-1 NA TRBV28
TGTGCCAGCAGCTCCGGGGGACTAGGAATCACAGATACGCAGTATTTT CASSSGGLGITDTQYF few TRBJ2-3 TRBD2 TRBV7-2
TGTGCCAGCAGCCAAGAGGCAAGGGGAAACATTCAGTACTTC CASSQEARGNIQYF NA TRBJ2-4 NA TRBV4-2
TGCAGTGCTAGTAGACTAGCGGGAGGCCGTTCCTACGAGCAGTACTTC CSASRLAGGRSYEQYF few TRBJ2-7 TRBD2 TRBV20-1
TGCGCCAGCAGCTTGGTACAGGGTACTATGTCATCCTACGAGCAGTACTTC CASSLVQGTMSSYEQYF NA TRBJ2-7 NA TRBV5-1
TGTGCCAGCAGTTCCGGGGGTAGAATGGAGACCCAGTACTTC CASSSGGRMETQYF NA TRBJ2-5 NA TRBV12-3/TRBV12-4
TGCGCCAGCAGCCAGAAGCCAGGGGTACTTCAGCCCCAGCATTTT CASSQKPGVLQPQHF few TRBJ1-5 NA TRBV4-1
TGTGCCAGCTCACCACTTCCGAGGCTGGACACTGAAGCTTTCTTT CASSPLPRLDTEAFF NA TRBJ1-1 NA TRBV18
TGTGCCAGCTCACCGGGACTCCAGAGAGAGACCCAGTACTTC CASSPGLQRETQYF NA TRBJ2-5 NA TRBV18
TGTGCCAGCAGCCCCGGGACAGGGAAAGAGACAGATACGCAGTATTTT CASSPGTGKETDTQYF NA TRBJ2-3 TRBD1 TRBV7-9